This T cell receptor (beta chain) was observed in a study of neurological immune-mediated disorders. In germline, CDR1 is ENHRY, CDR2 SYGVKD. The ends lost 8 bases at V and 1 base at J; junction bases unmatched: 3. The CDR3 extends over 14 amino acids. General study results and limits: None of the CDR3 amino acid sequences found in expanded clones was shared across subjects. This suggests that the TCR-beta repertoires were private in all groups.

A remark on this clonotype: Its antigen is undetermined.

With 10-nucleotide random UMIs included, cDNA was synthesized by 5'RACE. TCRdb re-called the 5' RACE reads through MiXCR, storing one row per CDR3 protein. The table lists 50,000 or so distinct CDR3 sequences, about 3.5% of them singletons. The sequence came from a man aged 40-55 years with multiple sclerosis. This chain links TRBV10-3 with TRBJ2-1; 9 positions match TRBD2. Source material: PBMCs. CDR3 DNA: TGTGCCATCCGCGGGGGGGTATCCTACAATGAGCAGTTCTTC. This codes for CAIRGGVSYNEQFF.